The present entry profiles one T cell receptor beta chain with its context. Germline-derived CDR1 and CDR2 are MNHNY and SVGAGI (reference sequence). The CDR3 contains 13 residues. V lost 3 bases, J lost 12 bases, and 4 bases stayed unmatched. This specimen comes from a study of blood T cell repertoires in COVID-19. The overall study: PBMCs, B-cell-depleted T cells, or T cells provided the cDNA or gDNA that made up the material.

Researchers sorted participants into cohorts using their self-reported clinical history. In the original processing: Using reference gene primer amplification, nucleated cell counts were estimated. Sequenced by immunoSEQ multiplex PCR; TCRdb stores in-frame clones only, minus some. V and J calls and clone size come straight from that table; D and trimming were deduced from the DNA. The table includes 350,000 to 450,000 clones, roughly nine tenths detected once. The chain carries TRBV6-6 and TRBJ1-6; 8 positions match TRBD1. The receptor comes from a woman aged 40 to 49 who had been exposed to COVID-19. Sequencing input: PBMCs or T cells enriched from blood (not recorded which). The CDR3 region is CASSYDRGGPLHF. DNA of the CDR3: TGTGCCAGCAGTTATGACAGGGGCGGACCCCTCCACTTT.